This TCR beta chain was obtained from a study of glioma-infiltrating T cells. This clonotype was observed many times. Germline values: CDR1 KGHSH, CDR2 LQKENI. Germline trimming cut 2 bases from V and 7 bases from J; bases unmatched to any gene: 13. The CDR3 has 18 amino acids. Amplification of TCR alpha and beta CDR3 regions from RNA used iRepertoire nested multiplex PCR. TCRdb ran MiXCR on the multiplex PCR reads and lists one entry per CDR3 protein. The sample has approximately 5,300 distinct CDR3 sequences; roughly 30% are singletons. The clonotype originates from a human donor with low-grade glioma or glioblastoma, undergoing nonglioma brain surgery, or in good health (not recorded which). V gene TRBV18 combines with J gene TRBJ2-1; TRBD1 matches 11 bases. Sequenced material: glioma tissue, nonneoplastic brain tissue, or PBMCs (not recorded which). CDR3 residues: CASSPKAPGQGARNEQFF. CDR3 nucleotides: TGTGCCAGCTCACCAAAAGCACCTGGACAGGGGGCGCGAAATGAGCAGTTCTTC.